Sequencing of this TCR beta chain was carried out in a study of PD-1 blockade in classical Hodgkin lymphoma. The overall study: Patients were dosed intravenously with nivolumab at 3 mg/kg every 2 weeks.

Some clones are missing from TCRdb's copy, which holds only in-frame ones; the method was immunoSEQ multiplex PCR. The sample shows 45,000 to 55,000 clones, 81% of them seen only once. All patients experienced relapse after autologous stem cell transplantation, and brentuximab vedotin exposure was variable. Trimming stripped 2 bases from V and 5 bases from J, with 13 bases between. The V gene's germline CDR1 is SSHAT and CDR2 FNYEAQ (reference sequence). The CDR3 consists of 15 residues. This chain uses TRBV7-7 with TRBJ2-1; unclear D gene. The sequence came from a human donor with classical Hodgkin lymphoma. The material was peripheral blood mononuclear cells (PBMCs), obtained at baseline. The CDR3 DNA is TGTGCCAGCAGCTTATTTGGAGCAGCGAACAATGAGCAGTTCTTC. It is translated as CASSLFGAANNEQFF.